The sequence of this TCR beta chain was determined in a study of response to subunit inactivated influenza vaccine. Trimming took 3 bases from V and 2 from J, leaving 10 bases between them. The CDR3 is 14 amino acids. CDR1 is SGDLS, CDR2 YYNGEE, per germline. Study observations and caveats: The authors offered the suggestion that each seasonal influenza vaccination recruits few new T cells.

TCRdb reanalysed the RT-PCR reads using MiXCR and keeps one entry per CDR3 protein. The data contain 500,000 to 650,000 distinct CDR3 sequences, under 9% of them singletons. This clonotype has more than one count but fewer than ten. Antigen unknown. The V and J genes are TRBV9 and TRBJ2-3, with D unclear. This receptor was taken from a man aged 50 to 69 who received an inactivated influenza vaccine. The sequenced sample was PBMCs from blood, obtained approximately 25 months after vaccination. The CDR3 bases are TGTGCCAGCAGCGGACGCTGGTCCACAGATACGCAGTATTTT. Translating gives CASSGRWSTDTQYF. Combining the CDR3 with reference TRBV9 and TRBJ2-3 gives the whole variable domain DSGVTQTPKHLITATGQRVTLRCSPRSGDLSVYWYQQSLDQGLQFLIQYYNGEERAKGNILERFSAQQFPDLHSELNLSSLELGDSALYFCASSGRWSTDTQYFGPGTRLTVL.